This T cell receptor (beta chain) was recorded in a study of blood T cell repertoires in COVID-19 (TCRdb year 2020). Background on the whole study: Samples covering the acute and convalescent phases of COVID-19 were provided by collaborators in the United States, Italy and Spain. The repertoires were made available in a free public database intended to serve as a resource for research on the immune response to SARS-CoV-2. Samples were obtained from the ongoing ImmuneRACE study (first 160 participants) and from 950 to 1,500 subjects provided by 6 global collaborators. The sample metadata nearly always contained a de-identified subject ID, COVID-19 status, age in years and sex. Deeply sampled blood TCRbeta repertoires from subjects exposed to, actively infected with, or recovered from COVID-19 were included in the dataset. Where available, HLA class I and class II types were taken from metadata supplied by the sample provider and were not determined by assay-based typing. The material from the prospective study consisted of cDNA or gDNA derived from T cells, B-cell-depleted T cells, or PBMCs. The full study reports these points: How much clinical and demographic metadata was included differed by source and by participant, and the metadata was provided uncurated.

The immunoSEQ Assay, a bias-controlled multiplex PCR, was used to amplify TCRbeta CDR3 regions from genomic DNA. In the source study's methods: The number of nucleated cells in each sample was estimated from the amplification of reference gene primers within the assay. To quantify the absolute abundance of each unique TCRbeta CDR3 rearrangement, sequence reads were collapsed and filtered. Productive Simpson clonality was computed per sample as the square root of Simpson's diversity index over productive rearrangements. Entries here come from immuneACCESS through TCRdb and include only in-frame sequences with V and J called. Some clones fail to appear in such tables; in the studies checked, an unresolved V gene covers under half of the shortfall, and the cause of the remainder is unknown. The DNA gave D and trimming, while V, J and clone size come from that table. The sample yields some 120,000 clones; approximately 90% were counted once. The ten biggest clones cover 1.5% to 2% of the sample.

A note on this clone: Its recognized antigen is unknown. Base-call qualities are not available, and no considerably larger clone is one nucleotide away.

CDR1 and CDR2 are read off the germline V gene as MDHEN and SYDVKM. The CDR3 contains 16 residues, cysteine and phenylalanine counted. The CDR3 DNA has 48 bases and is translated from base 1. V loses 5 bases, J loses 0 bases, and the germline ends lie 14 bases apart. Collaborating institutions collected whole blood in K2EDTA tubes following their own protocols. For TCRbeta analysis, collaborators shipped samples as frozen whole blood, isolated PBMCs, or DNA extracted from either of those sample types. Input material: peripheral blood. Here the chain combines TRBV28 and TRBJ2-1, with a tentative D gene TRBD1 over 5 matching bases. This TCR was recovered from a human donor with active COVID-19. The donor label of this sample is uncertain. CDR3 protein: CASSRTSRASYNEQFF. The DNA sequence reads TGTGCCAGCAGTCGAACCAGCAGGGCCTCCTACAATGAGCAGTTCTTC. Extended through the reference TRBV28 and TRBJ2-1 proteins, this CDR3 yields the full variable domain: DVKVTQSSRYLVKRTGEKVFLECVQDMDHENMFWYRQDPGLGLRLIYFSYDVKMKEKGDIPEGYSVSREKKERFSLILESASTNQTSMYLCASSRTSRASYNEQFFGPGTRLTVL.